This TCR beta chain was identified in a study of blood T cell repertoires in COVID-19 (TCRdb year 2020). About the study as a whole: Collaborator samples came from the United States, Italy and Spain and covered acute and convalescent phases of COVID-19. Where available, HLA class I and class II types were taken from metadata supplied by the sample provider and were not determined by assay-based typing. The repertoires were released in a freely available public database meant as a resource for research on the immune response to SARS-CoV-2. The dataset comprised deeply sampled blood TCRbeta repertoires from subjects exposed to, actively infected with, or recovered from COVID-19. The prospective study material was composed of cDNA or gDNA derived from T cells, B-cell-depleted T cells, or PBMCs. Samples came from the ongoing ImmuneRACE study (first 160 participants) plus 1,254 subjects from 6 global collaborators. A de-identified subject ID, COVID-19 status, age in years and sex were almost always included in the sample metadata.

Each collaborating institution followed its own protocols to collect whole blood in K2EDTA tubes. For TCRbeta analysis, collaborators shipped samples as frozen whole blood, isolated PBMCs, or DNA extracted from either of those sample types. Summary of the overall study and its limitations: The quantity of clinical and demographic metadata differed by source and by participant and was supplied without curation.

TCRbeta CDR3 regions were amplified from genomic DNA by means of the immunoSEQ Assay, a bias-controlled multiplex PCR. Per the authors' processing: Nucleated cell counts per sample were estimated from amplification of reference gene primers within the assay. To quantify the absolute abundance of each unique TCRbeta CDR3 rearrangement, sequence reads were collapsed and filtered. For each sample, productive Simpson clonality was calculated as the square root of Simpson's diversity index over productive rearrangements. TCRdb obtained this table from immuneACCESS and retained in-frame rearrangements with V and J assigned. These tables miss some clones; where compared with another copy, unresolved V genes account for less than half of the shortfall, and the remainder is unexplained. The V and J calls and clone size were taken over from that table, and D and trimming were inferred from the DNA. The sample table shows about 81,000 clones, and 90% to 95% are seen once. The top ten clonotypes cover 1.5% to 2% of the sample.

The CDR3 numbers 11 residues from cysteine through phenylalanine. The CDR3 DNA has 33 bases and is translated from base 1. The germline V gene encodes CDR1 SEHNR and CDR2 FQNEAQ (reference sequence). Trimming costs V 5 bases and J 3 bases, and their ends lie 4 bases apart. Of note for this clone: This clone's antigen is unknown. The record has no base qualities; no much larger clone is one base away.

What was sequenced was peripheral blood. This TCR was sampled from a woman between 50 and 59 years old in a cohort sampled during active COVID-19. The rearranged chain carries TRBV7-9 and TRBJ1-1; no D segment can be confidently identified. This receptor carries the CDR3 CASSRDTEAFF. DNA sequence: TGTGCCAGCAGCCGAGACACTGAAGCTTTCTTT. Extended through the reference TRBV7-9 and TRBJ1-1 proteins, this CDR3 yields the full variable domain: DTGVSQNPRHKITKRGQNVTFRCDPISEHNRLYWYRQTLGQGPEFLTYFQNEAQLEKSRLLSDRFSAERPKGSFSTLEIQRTEQGDSAMYLCASSRDTEAFFGQGTRLTVV.